This entry lists 3 T cell receptor beta chains sequenced from one sample in a study of Ad26.COV2.S vaccination and SARS-CoV-2 variants. Repertoires were generated with immunoSEQ multiplex PCR, while TCRdb's copy carries only in-frame clones and drops some. This sample has around 240,000 clones, with around 87% found just once. The treatment denotes: roughly 20 received Ad26.COV2.S at low or high dose, single or two shots; about 5 received placebo; per-sample allocation not given. The samples were gathered on day 63 after the first injection of vaccine or placebo. This material consisted of peripheral blood, taken in a trial of Ad26.COV2.S vaccine versus placebo. All receptors come from a person aged 18-65 years who received the Ad26.COV2.S COVID-19 vaccine or a placebo.

The V call is TRBV6-5, the J call TRBJ1-2; 8 bases agree with TRBD1. This CDR3 contains 14 residues. The germline gives CDR1 MNHEY, CDR2 SVGAGI. The V gene end was trimmed by 6 bases and the J gene end by 10 bases; junction bases not matched to a gene: 13. CDR3 residues: CASRRAGTGQFYTF. The DNA for the CDR3 is TGTGCCAGCAGGCGGGCCGGGACAGGACAGTTCTACACCTTC.

V and J are TRBV28 and TRBJ2-5; a possible D gene is TRBD1 (7 bases). Germline values: CDR1 MDHEN, CDR2 SYDVKM. V was cut by 2 bases and J by 5 bases, with 18 bases left in between. CDR3 length equals 16 residues. CDR3 in amino acids: CASSLLGGTDWETQYF. As DNA, the CDR3 is TGTGCCAGCAGTTTACTGGGCGGGACAGATTGGGAGACCCAGTACTTC.

The V gene is TRBV5-4, the J gene TRBJ2-3; D unclear. The CDR3 consists of 13 residues. With 6 bases removed from V and 5 bases from J, the gap between germline ends came to 13 bases. The germline V gene encodes CDR1 SGHNT and CDR2 YYREEE (reference sequence). This CDR3 reads CASTRAPGDTQYF. In DNA, the CDR3 is TGTGCCAGCACCCGAGCCCCCGGAGATACGCAGTATTTT.